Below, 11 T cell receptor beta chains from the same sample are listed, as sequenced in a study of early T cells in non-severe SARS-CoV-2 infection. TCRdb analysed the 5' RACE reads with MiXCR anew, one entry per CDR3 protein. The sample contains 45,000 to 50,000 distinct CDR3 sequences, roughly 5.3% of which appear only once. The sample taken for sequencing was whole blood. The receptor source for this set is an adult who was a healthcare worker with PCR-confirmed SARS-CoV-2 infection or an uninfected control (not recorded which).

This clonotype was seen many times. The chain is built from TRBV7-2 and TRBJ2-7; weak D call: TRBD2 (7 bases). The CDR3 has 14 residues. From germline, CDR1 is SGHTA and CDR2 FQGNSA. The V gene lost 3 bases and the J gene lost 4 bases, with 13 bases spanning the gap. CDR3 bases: TGTGCCAGCAGCTTGGGGGGGGCCCCTTACGAGCAGTACTTC. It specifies CASSLGGAPYEQYF.

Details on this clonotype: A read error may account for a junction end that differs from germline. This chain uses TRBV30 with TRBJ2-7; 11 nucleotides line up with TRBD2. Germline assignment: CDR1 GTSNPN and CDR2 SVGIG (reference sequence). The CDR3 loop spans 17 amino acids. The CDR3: CAWSPGTSGVTLYEQHF. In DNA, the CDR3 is TGTGCCTGGAGCCCCGGGACTAGCGGCGTAACCCTCTACGAGCAGCACTTC.

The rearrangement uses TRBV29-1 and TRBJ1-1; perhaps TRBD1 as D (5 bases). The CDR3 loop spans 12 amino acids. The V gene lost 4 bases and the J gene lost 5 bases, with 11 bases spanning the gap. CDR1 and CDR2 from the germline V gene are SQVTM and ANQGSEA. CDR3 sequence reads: CSVVRGVTEAFF. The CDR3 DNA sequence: TGCAGCGTTGTGAGGGGAGTTACTGAAGCTTTCTTT.

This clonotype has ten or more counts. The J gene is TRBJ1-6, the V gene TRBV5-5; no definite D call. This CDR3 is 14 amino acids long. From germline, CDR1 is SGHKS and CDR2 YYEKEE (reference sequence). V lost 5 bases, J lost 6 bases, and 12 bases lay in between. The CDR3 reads CASSSGFINSPLHF. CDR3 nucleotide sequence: TGTGCCAGCAGTTCGGGATTCATTAATTCACCCCTCCACTTT. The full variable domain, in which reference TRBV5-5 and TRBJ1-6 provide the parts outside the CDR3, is DAGVTQSPTHLIKTRGQQVTLRCSPISGHKSVSWYQQVLGQGPQFIFQYYEKEERGRGNFPDRFSARQFPNYSSELNVNALLLGDSALYLCASSSGFINSPLHFGNGTRLTVT.

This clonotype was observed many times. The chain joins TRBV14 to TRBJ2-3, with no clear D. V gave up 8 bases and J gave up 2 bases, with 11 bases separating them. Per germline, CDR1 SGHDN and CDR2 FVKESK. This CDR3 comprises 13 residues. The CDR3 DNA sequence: TGTGCCAGCGTGGCGGATTTCACAGATACGCAGTATTTT. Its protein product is CASVADFTDTQYF. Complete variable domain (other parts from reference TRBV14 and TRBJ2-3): EAGVTQFPSHSVIEKGQTVTLRCDPISGHDNLYWYRRVMGKEIKFLLHFVKESKQDESGMPNNRFLAERTGGTYSTLKVQPAELEDSGVYFCASVADFTDTQYFGPGTRLTVL.

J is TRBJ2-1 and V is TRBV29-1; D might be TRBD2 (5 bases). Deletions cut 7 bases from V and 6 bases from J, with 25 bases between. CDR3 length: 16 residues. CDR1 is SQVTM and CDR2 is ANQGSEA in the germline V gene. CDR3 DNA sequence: TGCAGCGCTCACTCCTTGAGGGTCCTCCTTGGCAATGAGCAGTTCTTC. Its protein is CSAHSLRVLLGNEQFF.

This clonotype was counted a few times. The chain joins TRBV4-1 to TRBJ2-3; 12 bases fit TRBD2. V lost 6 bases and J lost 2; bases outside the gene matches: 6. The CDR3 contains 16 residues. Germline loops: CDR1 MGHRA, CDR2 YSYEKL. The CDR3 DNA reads TGCGCCAGCAGTCGGACTAGCGGGATTCACACAGATACGCAGTATTTT. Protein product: CASSRTSGIHTDTQYF.

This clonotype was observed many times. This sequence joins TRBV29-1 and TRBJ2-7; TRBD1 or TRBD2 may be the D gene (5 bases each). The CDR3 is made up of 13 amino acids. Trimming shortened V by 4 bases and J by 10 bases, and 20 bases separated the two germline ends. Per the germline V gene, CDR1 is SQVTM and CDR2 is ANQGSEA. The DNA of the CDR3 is TGCAGCGTTGGCGGGCGAGGGCAGGGCCACCAGTACTTC. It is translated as CSVGGRGQGHQYF.

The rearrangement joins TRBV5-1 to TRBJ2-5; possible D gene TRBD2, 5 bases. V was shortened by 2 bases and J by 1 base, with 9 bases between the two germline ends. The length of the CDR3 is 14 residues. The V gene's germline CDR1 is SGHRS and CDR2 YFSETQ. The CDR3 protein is CASSFQRPQETQYF. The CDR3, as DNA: TGCGCCAGCAGCTTCCAGCGGCCCCAAGAGACCCAGTACTTC.

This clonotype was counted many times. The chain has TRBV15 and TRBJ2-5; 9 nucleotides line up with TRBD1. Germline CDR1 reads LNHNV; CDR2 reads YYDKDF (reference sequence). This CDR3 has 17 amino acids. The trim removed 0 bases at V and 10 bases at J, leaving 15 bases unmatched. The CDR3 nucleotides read TGTGCCACCAGCAGAGATGGTGGGACAGGGAAATCGAGGAACCAGTACTTC. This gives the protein CATSRDGGTGKSRNQYF.

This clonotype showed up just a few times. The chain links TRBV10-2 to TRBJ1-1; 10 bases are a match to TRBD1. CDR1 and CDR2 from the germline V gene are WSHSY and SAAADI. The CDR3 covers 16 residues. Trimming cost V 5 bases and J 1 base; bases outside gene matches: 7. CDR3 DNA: TGCGCCAGCAGTTTGCGACAGGGGGCCCGGAACACTGAAGCTTTCTTT. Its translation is CASSLRQGARNTEAFF.